This is a list of T cell receptor beta chains from one sample in a study of cytomegalovirus exposure and HLA in healthy donors. The assay was immunoSEQ multiplex PCR, and TCRdb's table has in-frame clones only and misses some. The sample contains 100,000 to 150,000 clones, approximately 78% of which appear only once. Input material: PBMCs. These receptors were obtained from a human donor in good health. Each CDR3 is given with its conserved first and last residue. The D gene is left open where the match is weak. Size is omitted from some rows. Given values are once, few, many or a class for expanded clones.

- TRBJ2-5 few TRBV27 CASSSLSRETQYF TGTGCCAGCAGTAGCCTTTCTAGAGAGACCCAGTACTTC
- TRBJ2-5 few TRBV11-3 CASSLSSPGEETQYF TGTGCCAGCAGCTTATCGTCTCCCGGGGAAGAGACCCAGTACTTC
- TRBJ2-7 - TRBV30 CAWRDLSGHVYEQYF TGTGCCTGGAGAGATCTCTCGGGACATGTATACGAGCAGTACTTC
TRBD1 TRBJ1-2 few TRBV5-4 CASTRQGNMGYTF TGTGCCAGCACGAGACAGGGGAACATGGGCTACACCTTC
TRBD1 TRBJ2-6 - TRBV5-4 CASSLGGQGALWSGANVLTF TGTGCCAGCAGCTTGGGGGGCCAGGGGGCCCTCTGGTCCGGGGCCAACGTCCTGACTTTC
TRBD1 TRBJ1-2 - TRBV7-2 CASSPAPDREYGYTF TGTGCCAGCAGCCCCGCCCCGGACAGGGAATATGGCTACACCTTC
- TRBJ2-3 - TRBV11-2 CASSSGLLPYTDTQYF TGTGCCAGCAGCTCCGGACTCCTCCCCTACACAGATACGCAGTATTTT
TRBD2 TRBJ2-7 - TRBV27 CASSLTQPGGLAGGGEQYF TGTGCCAGCAGCTTAACCCAACCAGGGGGTCTAGCGGGAGGGGGCGAGCAGTACTTC
- TRBJ1-4 - TRBV4-1 CASSQDGSLRGGEKLFF TGCGCCAGCAGCCAAGACGGATCGCTCAGGGGTGGTGAAAAACTGTTTTTT
- TRBJ1-4 - TRBV4-2 CASSQAGLNEKLFF TGTGCCAGCAGCCAAGCAGGGTTAAATGAAAAACTGTTTTTT
TRBD2 TRBJ2-1 once TRBV25-1 CASRAGGSYNEQFF TGTGCCAGCAGGGCGGGAGGTTCCTACAATGAGCAGTTCTTC
- TRBJ2-4 few TRBV19 CASSGHLVGGIAKNIQYF TGTGCCAGTAGTGGCCACTTGGTGGGGGGAATAGCCAAAAACATTCAGTACTTC
TRBD1 TRBJ2-3 - TRBV6-1 CASSDLTGGTDTQYF TGTGCCAGCAGTGACCTGACAGGGGGCACAGATACGCAGTATTTT
TRBD1 TRBJ2-7 few TRBV6-5 CASMRTGGHEQYF TGTGCCAGCATGAGGACAGGGGGCCACGAGCAGTACTTC
TRBD1 TRBJ1-4 - TRBV2 CASSPTDRGREKLFF TGTGCCAGCAGCCCTACTGACAGGGGTAGAGAAAAACTGTTTTTT
TRBD2 TRBJ2-7 once TRBV27 CASSPTSGSYYEQYF TGTGCCAGCAGCCCGACTAGCGGCTCATACTACGAGCAGTACTTC
- TRBJ1-1 medium-sized TRBV6-6 CASSYSLRGRNTEAFF TGTGCCAGCAGTTACTCTTTAAGGGGCAGGAACACTGAAGCTTTCTTT
- TRBJ2-4 - TRBV30 CAWIPGGAKNIQYF TGTGCCTGGATCCCAGGAGGGGCCAAAAACATTCAGTACTTC
- TRBJ2-1 - TRBV30 CAWSPKVYNEQFF TGTGCCTGGAGCCCTAAAGTGTACAATGAGCAGTTCTTC
- TRBJ1-1 - TRBV5-1 CASSREGVNTEAFF TGCGCCAGCAGCCGCGAGGGGGTGAACACTGAAGCTTTCTTT
- TRBJ2-7 - TRBV7-2 CASSLVGIHEQYF TGTGCCAGCAGCTTAGTGGGCATCCACGAGCAGTACTTC
TRBD2 TRBJ2-5 - TRBV2 CASRAGAQETQYF TGTGCCAGCAGAGCGGGGGCACAAGAGACCCAGTACTTC
- TRBJ2-5 once TRBV6-5 CASSYSLGGETQYF TGTGCCAGCAGTTACTCGCTCGGGGGAGAGACCCAGTACTTC
- TRBJ2-2 few TRBV5-4 CASSFTGDTNTGELFF TGTGCCAGCAGCTTCACAGGTGATACGAACACCGGGGAGCTGTTTTTT
TRBD1 TRBJ2-1 few TRBV27 CASSLEFRQGANEQFF TGTGCCAGCAGTTTAGAATTCCGACAGGGGGCCAATGAGCAGTTCTTC
TRBD2 TRBJ2-5 - TRBV5-4 CASSLGRLAGVKETQYF TGTGCCAGCAGCTTGGGTCGACTAGCGGGAGTAAAAGAGACCCAGTACTTC
TRBD1 TRBJ1-2 - TRBV7-2 CASRTGGKGGYTF TGTGCCAGCAGAACAGGGGGGAAAGGCGGCTACACCTTC
TRBD1 TRBJ2-7 - TRBV11-1 CASSFGRTGVTYEQYF TGTGCCAGCAGCTTTGGCAGGACAGGGGTGACCTACGAGCAGTACTTC
TRBD1 TRBJ2-1 - TRBV4-2 CASSPGQGARYNEQFF TGTGCCAGCAGCCCGGGACAGGGGGCTCGCTACAATGAGCAGTTCTTC
- TRBJ1-1 - TRBV6-6 CASSYSNLGANTEAFF TGTGCCAGCAGTTACTCGAATCTGGGGGCGAACACTGAAGCTTTCTTT
- TRBJ2-1 - TRBV7-2 CASSLVLGGLGNEQFF TGTGCCAGCAGCTTAGTATTGGGGGGACTGGGCAATGAGCAGTTCTTC
- TRBJ2-7 - TRBV5-4 CASSEGVYEQYF TGTGCCAGCAGCGAGGGGGTCTACGAGCAGTACTTC
- TRBJ2-1 - TRBV6-5 CASRAGVGSYNEQFF TGTGCCAGCAGGGCCGGAGTAGGCTCCTACAATGAGCAGTTCTTC
TRBD1 TRBJ1-4 - TRBV30 CAWSVSWTGNEKLFF TGTGCCTGGAGTGTGTCTTGGACAGGGAATGAAAAACTGTTTTTT
TRBD1 TRBJ2-1 few TRBV7-2 CASSLGGQYNEQFF TGTGCCAGCAGCTTAGGGGGACAGTACAATGAGCAGTTCTTC
- TRBJ2-1 - TRBV29-1 CSVPHTYNEQFF TGCAGCGTGCCCCACACCTACAATGAGCAGTTCTTC
- TRBJ2-1 few TRBV2 CASSPRRVADRGHEQFF TGTGCCAGCAGTCCGCGAAGGGTAGCGGACCGAGGCCATGAGCAGTTCTTC
TRBD1 TRBJ1-2 few TRBV6-5 CASTGYRGLYYGYTF TGTGCCAGCACAGGTTACAGGGGGCTCTACTATGGCTACACCTTC
- TRBJ1-2 - TRBV14 CASSQGQGRSYGYTF TGTGCCAGCAGCCAAGGTCAGGGGCGCTCCTATGGCTACACCTTC
- TRBJ1-2 - TRBV4-3 CASSHSRVGDGYTF TGCGCCAGCAGCCATTCCAGGGTCGGAGATGGCTACACCTTC
- TRBJ2-7 - TRBV29-1 CSVATGVTVTEQYF TGCAGCGTTGCTACCGGGGTTACGGTTACCGAGCAGTACTTC